This T cell receptor (beta chain) was retrieved from a study of response to subunit inactivated influenza vaccine. TCRdb reanalysed the RT-PCR reads using MiXCR and keeps one entry per CDR3 protein. The sample holds roughly 540,000 distinct CDR3 sequences; approximately 22% are singletons and the top ten take roughly 2.8%. CDR3 length equals 10 residues. A few counts support this clonotype. One junction end disagrees with the germline gene, perhaps due to a read error. This same sample was also part of a study on T cells expressing NK-cell markers. Per that study: Researchers built TCR beta cDNA using 5'RACE template switching with UMIs.

Source: CD4+ T cells sorted from PBMCs, taken 11 to 12 days after vaccination. This clonotype was obtained from a man between 45 and 60 years old who received an inactivated influenza vaccine. The V and J genes are TRBV12-3 or TRBV12-4 and TRBJ2-4, with 11 positions matching TRBD1. CDR3 sequence (DNA): TGTGCCAGCAGTCGGGACAGGGGGACCTTC. It encodes CASSRDRGTF.